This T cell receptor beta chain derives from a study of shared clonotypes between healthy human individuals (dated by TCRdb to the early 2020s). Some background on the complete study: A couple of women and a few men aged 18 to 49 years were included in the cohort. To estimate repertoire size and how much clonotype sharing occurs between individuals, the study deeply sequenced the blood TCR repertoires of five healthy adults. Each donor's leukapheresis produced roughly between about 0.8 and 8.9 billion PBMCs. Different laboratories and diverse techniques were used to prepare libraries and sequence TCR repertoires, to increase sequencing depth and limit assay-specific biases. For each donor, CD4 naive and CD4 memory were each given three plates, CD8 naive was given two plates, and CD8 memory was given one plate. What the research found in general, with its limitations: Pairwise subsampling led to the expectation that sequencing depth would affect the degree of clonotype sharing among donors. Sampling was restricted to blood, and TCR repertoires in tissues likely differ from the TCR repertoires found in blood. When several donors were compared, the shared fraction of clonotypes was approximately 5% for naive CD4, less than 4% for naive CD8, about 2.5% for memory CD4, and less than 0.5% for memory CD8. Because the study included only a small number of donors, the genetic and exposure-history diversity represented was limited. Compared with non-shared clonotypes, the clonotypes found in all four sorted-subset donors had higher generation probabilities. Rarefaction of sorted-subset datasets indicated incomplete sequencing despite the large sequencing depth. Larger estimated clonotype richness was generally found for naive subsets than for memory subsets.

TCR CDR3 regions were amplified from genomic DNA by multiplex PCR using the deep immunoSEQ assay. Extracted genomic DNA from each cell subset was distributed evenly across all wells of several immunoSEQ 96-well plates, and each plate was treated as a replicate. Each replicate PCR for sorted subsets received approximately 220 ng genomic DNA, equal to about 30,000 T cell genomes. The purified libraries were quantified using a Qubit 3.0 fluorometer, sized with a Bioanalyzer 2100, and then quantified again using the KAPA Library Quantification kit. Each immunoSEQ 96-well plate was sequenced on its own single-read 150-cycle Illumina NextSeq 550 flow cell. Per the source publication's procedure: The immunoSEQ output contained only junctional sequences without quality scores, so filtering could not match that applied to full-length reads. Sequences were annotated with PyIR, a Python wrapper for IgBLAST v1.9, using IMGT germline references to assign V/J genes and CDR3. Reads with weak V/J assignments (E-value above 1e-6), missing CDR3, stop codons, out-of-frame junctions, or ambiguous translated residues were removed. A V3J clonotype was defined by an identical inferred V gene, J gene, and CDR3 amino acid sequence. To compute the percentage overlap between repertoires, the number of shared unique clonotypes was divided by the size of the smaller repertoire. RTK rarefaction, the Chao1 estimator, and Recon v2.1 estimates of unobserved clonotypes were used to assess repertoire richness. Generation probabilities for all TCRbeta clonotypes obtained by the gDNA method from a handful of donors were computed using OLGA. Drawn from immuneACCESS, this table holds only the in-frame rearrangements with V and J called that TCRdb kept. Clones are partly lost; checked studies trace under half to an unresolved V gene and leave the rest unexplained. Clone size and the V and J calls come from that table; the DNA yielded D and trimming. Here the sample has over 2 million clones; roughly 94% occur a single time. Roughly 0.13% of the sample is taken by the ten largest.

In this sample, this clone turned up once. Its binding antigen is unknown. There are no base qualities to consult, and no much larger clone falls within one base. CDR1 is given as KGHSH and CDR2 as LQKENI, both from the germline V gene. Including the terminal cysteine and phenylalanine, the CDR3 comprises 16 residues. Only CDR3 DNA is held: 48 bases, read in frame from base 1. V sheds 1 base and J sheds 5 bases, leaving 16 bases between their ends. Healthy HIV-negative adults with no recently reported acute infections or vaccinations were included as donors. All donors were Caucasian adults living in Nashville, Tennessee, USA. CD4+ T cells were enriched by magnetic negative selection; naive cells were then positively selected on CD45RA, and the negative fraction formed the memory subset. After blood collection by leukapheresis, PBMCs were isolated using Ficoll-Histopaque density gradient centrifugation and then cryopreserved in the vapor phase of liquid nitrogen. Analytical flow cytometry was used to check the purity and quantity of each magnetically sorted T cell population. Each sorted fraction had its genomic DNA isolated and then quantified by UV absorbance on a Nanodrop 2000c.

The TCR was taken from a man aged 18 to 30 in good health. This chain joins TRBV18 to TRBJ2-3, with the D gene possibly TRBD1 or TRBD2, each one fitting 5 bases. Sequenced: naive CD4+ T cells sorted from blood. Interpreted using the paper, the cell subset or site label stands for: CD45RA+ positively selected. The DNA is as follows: TGTGCCAGCTCACCACGGGCCGGGTGGGGGAAAGATACGCAGTATTTT. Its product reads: CASSPRAGWGKDTQYF.